This T cell receptor (beta chain) was recovered during a study of blood T cell repertoires in COVID-19. On the study more broadly: T cells, B-cell-depleted T cells, or PBMCs provided the cDNA or gDNA that served as material.

The CDR3 sequence is 14 residues long. The V gene's germline CDR1 is LNHDA and CDR2 SQIVND (reference sequence). V was pared by 5 bases and J by 4 bases, with 3 bases of the junction left unmatched. Original data processing: For nucleated cells, counts were estimated from reference gene primer amplification. Assay used: immunoSEQ multiplex PCR; TCRdb lists only in-frame clones, some missing. The V and J calls and clone size come from that table; D and trimming were worked out from the DNA. The sample lists a few hundred thousand clones; more than 70% were seen once. This sequence was found in a woman between 25 and 40 years old who had recovered from COVID-19. The sequencing sample was made of peripheral blood. J is TRBJ2-1 and V is TRBV19, with 9 bases fitting TRBD1. This CDR3 reads CASSSGTGYNEQFF. Written as DNA, the CDR3 is TGTGCCAGTAGTTCCGGGACAGGGTACAATGAGCAGTTCTTC.